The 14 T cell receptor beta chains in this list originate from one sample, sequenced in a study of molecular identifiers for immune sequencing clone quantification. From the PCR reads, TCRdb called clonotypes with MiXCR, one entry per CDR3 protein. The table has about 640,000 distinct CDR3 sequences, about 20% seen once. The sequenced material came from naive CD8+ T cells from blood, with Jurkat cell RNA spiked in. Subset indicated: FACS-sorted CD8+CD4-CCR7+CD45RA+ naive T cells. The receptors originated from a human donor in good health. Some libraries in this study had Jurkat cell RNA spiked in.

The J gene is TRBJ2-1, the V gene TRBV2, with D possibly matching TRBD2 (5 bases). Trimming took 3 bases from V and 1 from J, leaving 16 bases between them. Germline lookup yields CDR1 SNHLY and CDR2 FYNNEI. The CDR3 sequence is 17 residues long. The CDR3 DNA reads TGTGCCAGCAGTGACGAGGGCGATGGTTGGTCCTACAATGAGCAGTTCTTC. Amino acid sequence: CASSDEGDGWSYNEQFF.

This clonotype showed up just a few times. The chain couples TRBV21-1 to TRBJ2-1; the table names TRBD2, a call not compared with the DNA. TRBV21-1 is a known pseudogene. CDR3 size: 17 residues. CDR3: CASSNGGSGRVYNEQFF. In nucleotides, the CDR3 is TGTGCCAGCAGCAACGGCGGTAGCGGGAGAGTCTACAATGAGCAGTTCTTC.

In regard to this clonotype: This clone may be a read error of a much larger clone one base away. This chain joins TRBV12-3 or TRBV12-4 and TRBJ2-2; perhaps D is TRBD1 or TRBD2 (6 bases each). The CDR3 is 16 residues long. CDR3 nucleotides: TGTGCCTGCAGTCACCCTGGGGGGCTAAACACCGGGGAGCTGTTTTTT. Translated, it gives CACSHPGGLNTGELFF.

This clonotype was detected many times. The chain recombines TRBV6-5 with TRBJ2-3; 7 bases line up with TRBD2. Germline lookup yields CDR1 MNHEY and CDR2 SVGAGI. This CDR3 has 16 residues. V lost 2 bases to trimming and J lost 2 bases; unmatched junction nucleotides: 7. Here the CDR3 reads CASSYAPGLITDTQYF. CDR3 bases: TGTGCCAGCAGTTACGCCCCGGGACTAATCACAGATACGCAGTATTTT.

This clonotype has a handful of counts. CDR3 region: CASSEYWNEQFF. The CDR3 bases are TGTGCCAGCAGTGAATATTGGAATGAGCAGTTCTTC. This chain uses TRBV25-1 with TRBJ2-1; no firm D call. Looked up from germline, CDR1 is MGHDK and CDR2 is SYGVNS. This CDR3 has 12 amino acids. V was trimmed by 0 bases and J by 7 bases, leaving 4 bases between them. Looking up the rest from reference TRBV25-1 and TRBJ2-1 gives the full variable domain: EADIYQTPRYLVIGTGKKITLECSQTMGHDKMYWYQQDPGMELHLIHYSYGVNSTEKGDLSSESTVSRIRTEHFPLTLESARPSHTSQYLCASSEYWNEQFFGPGTRLTVL.

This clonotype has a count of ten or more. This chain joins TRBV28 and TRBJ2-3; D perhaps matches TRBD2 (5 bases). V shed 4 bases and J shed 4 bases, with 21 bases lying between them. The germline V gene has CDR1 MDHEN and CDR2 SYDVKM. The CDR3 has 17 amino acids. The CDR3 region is CASSWEKGEGVPDTQYF. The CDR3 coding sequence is TGTGCCAGCAGTTGGGAGAAGGGAGAGGGCGTCCCAGATACGCAGTATTTT.

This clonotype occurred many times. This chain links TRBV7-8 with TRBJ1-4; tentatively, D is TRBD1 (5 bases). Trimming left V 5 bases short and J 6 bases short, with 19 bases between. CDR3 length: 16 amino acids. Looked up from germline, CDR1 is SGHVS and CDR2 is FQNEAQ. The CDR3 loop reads CASSMAGTPVYEKLFF. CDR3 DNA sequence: TGTGCCAGCAGCATGGCAGGGACCCCGGTGTATGAAAAACTGTTTTTT.

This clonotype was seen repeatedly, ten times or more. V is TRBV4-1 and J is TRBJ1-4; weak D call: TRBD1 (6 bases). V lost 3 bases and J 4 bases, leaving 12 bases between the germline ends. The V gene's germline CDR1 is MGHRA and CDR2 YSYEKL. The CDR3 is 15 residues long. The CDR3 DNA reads TGCGCCAGCAGCCAGCAGGACAGCGTTAATGAAAAACTGTTTTTT. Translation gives CASSQQDSVNEKLFF.

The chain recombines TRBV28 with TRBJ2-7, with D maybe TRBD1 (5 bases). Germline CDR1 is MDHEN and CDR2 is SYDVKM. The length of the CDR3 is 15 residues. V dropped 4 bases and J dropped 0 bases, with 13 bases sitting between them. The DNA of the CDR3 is TGTGCCAGCAGTTGGCGACAGTATAGCTCCTACGAGCAGTACTTC. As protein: CASSWRQYSSYEQYF. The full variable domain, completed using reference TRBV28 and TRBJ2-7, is DVKVTQSSRYLVKRTGEKVFLECVQDMDHENMFWYRQDPGLGLRLIYFSYDVKMKEKGDIPEGYSVSREKKERFSLILESASTNQTSMYLCASSWRQYSSYEQYFGPGTRLTVT.

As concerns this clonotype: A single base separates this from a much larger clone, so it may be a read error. In nucleotides, the CDR3 is TGTGCCAACAGTTACCTGACCGCCAGCGCCTACAATGAGCAGTTCTTC. Translating it yields CANSYLTASAYNEQFF. The chain joins TRBV6-2 or TRBV6-3 to TRBJ2-1; no definite D call. Germline CDR1 reads MNHEY; CDR2 reads SVGEGT. This CDR3 has 16 residues.

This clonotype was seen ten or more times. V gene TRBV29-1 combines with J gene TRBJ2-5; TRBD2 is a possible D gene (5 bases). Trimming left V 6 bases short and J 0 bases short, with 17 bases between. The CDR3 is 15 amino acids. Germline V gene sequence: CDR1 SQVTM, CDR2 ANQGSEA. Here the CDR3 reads CSVPDYRSYQETQYF. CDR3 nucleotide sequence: TGCAGCGTACCCGACTACCGAAGTTACCAAGAGACCCAGTACTTC.

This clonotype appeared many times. The CDR3 spells CASSRTGTPSDEQFF. In DNA, the CDR3 is TGTGCCAGCAGCCGTACCGGGACCCCTTCGGATGAGCAGTTCTTC. This chain uses TRBV7-2 with TRBJ2-1; D could derive from TRBD1 or TRBD2 (5 bases each). CDR3 size: 15 residues. V lost 5 bases, J lost 8 bases, and 19 bases lay in between. Germline CDR1 and CDR2: SGHTA and FQGNSA.

CDR3 amino acids: CASSFEGSGTGSRGANVLTF. The CDR3 nucleotides read TGTGCCAGCAGCTTCGAGGGGTCGGGGACAGGGTCGAGGGGGGCCAACGTCCTGACTTTC. The V gene is TRBV13, the J gene TRBJ2-6; TRBD1 aligns across 9 bases. Germline trimming cut 3 bases from V and 4 bases from J; bases unmatched to any gene: 16. This CDR3 has 20 residues. Germline V gives CDR1 PRHDT, CDR2 FYEKMQ (reference sequence).

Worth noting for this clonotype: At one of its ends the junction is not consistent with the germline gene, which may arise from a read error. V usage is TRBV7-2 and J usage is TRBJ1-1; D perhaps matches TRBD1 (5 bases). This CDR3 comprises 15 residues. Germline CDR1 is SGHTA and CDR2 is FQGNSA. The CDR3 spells CASSLGTAMDTGAFF. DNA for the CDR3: TGTGCCAGCAGCTTAGGTACGGCCATGGACACTGGAGCTTTCTTT.